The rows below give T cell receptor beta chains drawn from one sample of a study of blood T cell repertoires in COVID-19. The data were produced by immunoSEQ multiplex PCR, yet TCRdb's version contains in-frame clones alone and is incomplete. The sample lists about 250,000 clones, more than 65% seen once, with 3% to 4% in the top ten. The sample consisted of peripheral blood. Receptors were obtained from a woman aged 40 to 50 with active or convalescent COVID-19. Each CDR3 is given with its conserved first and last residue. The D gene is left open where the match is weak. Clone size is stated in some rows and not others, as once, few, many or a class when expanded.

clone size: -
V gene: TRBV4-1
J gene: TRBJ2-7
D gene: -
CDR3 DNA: TGCGCCAGCAGCCAAGTACGGGGGTACGAGCAGTACTTC
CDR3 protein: CASSQVRGYEQYF

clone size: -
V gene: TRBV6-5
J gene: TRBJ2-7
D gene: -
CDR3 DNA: TGTGCCAGCAGTTACACAACGACCTACGAGCAGTACTTC
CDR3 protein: CASSYTTTYEQYF

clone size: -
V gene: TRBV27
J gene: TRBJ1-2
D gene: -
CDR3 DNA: TGTGCCAGCAGGAATACAGGGAACCCTAACTATGGCTACACCTTC
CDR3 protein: CASRNTGNPNYGYTF

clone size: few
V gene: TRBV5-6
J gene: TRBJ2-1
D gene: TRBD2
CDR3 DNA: TGTGCCAGCAGCGACCTGACTAGCGGGGGAGTTTACAATGAGCAGTTCTTC
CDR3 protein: CASSDLTSGGVYNEQFF

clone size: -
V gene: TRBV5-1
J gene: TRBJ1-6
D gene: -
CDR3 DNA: TGCGCCAGCAGCTTCGCGGCTTATAATTCACCCCTCCACTTT
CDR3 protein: CASSFAAYNSPLHF

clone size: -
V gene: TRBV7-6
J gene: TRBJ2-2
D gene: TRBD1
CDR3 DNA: TGTGCCAGCAGCCGTAGACAGGGGGCCGGGGAGCTGTTTTTT
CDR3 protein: CASSRRQGAGELFF

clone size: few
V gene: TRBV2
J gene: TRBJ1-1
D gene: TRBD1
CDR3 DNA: TGTGCCAGCAGGGACCGGGGTACTCGGGACAGGCCTCTGGGGGCTTTCTTT
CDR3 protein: CASRDRGTRDRPLGAFF

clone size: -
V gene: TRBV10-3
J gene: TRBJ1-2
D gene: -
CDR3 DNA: TGTGCCATCAGTGTCAGGACAGCAGATGGCTACACCTTC
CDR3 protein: CAISVRTADGYTF

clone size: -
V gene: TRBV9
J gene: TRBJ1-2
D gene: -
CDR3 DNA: TGTGCCAGCAGCTACGAGGGGGATGGCTACACCTTC
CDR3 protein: CASSYEGDGYTF

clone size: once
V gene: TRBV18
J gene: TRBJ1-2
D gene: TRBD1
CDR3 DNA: TGTGCCAGCTCACTACTTTCCCCGGGACAGGGGTCCGGCTACACCTTC
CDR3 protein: CASSLLSPGQGSGYTF

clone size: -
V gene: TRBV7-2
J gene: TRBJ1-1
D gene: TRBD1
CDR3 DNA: TGTGCCAGCAGCTTGCGGACAGGAGTAAACACTGAAGCTTTCTTT
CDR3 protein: CASSLRTGVNTEAFF

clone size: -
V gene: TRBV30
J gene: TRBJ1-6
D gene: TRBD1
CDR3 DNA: TGTGCCTGGAGGGGACAGCCTAATTCACCCCTCCACTTT
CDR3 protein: CAWRGQPNSPLHF

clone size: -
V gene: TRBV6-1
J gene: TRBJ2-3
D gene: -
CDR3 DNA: TGTGCCAGCAGTGAATTAAGCCAAGGGGGATATACGCAGTATTTT
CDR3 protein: CASSELSQGGYTQYF

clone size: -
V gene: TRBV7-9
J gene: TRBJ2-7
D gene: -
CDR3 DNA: TGTGCCAGCAGCGCCGACAACTACGAGCAGTACTTC
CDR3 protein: CASSADNYEQYF

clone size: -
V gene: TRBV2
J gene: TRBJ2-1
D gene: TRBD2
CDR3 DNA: TGTGCCAGCAGCGCTCTCCCGGGACTAGCGGGGGGTAATGAGCAGTTCTTC
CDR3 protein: CASSALPGLAGGNEQFF

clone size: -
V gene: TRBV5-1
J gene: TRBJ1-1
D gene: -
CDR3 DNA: TGCGCCAGCAGCTTGACAGCAATGAACACTGAAGCTTTCTTT
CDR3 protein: CASSLTAMNTEAFF

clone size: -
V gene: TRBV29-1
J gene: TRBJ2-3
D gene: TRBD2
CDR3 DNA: TGCAGCGTGGGGGGGGTCTCCGGTTCAGATACGCAGTATTTT
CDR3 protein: CSVGGVSGSDTQYF

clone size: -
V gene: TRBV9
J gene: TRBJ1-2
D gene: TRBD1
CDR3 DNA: TGTGCCAGCAGCGTAACAGGGGGCGACGGCTACACCTTC
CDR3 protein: CASSVTGGDGYTF

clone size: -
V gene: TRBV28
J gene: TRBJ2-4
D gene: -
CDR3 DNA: TGTGCCAGCAGTCCTCACAGGGTGGGGAAGAAAAACATTCAGTACTTC
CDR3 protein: CASSPHRVGKKNIQYF

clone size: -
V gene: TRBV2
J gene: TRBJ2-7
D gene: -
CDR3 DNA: TGTGCCAGCAGTGAAATGGGTAGCGGATCCTACGAGCAGTACTTC
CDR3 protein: CASSEMGSGSYEQYF

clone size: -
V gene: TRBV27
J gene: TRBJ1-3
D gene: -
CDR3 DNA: TGTGCCACCGAATACAGGGACTCTGGAAACACCATATATTTT
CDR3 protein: CATEYRDSGNTIYF

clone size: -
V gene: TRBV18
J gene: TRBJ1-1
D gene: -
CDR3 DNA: TGTGCCAGCTCACCAGGTTGGGGACAGAACACTGAAGCTTTCTTT
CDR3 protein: CASSPGWGQNTEAFF

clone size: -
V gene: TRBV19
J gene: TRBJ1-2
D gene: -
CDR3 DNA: TGTGCCAGTAGTATGGGGCAGGGGCACAACTATGGCTACACCTTC
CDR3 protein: CASSMGQGHNYGYTF

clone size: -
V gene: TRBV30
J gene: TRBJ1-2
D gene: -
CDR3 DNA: TGTGCCTGGAGTGTAGGCAGGGATTATGGCTACACCTTC
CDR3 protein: CAWSVGRDYGYTF

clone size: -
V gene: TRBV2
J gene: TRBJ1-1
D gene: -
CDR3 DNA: TGTGCCAGCAGTGAGGGGCAGATAAACACTGAAGCTTTCTTT
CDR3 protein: CASSEGQINTEAFF

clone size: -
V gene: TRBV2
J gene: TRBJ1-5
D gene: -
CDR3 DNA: TGTGCCAGTACCGGGACACGCAATCAGCCCCAGCATTTT
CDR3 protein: CASTGTRNQPQHF